Shown below are 29 T cell receptor beta chains from a single sample sequenced in a study of T cell changes during pregnancy in multiple sclerosis. Assay: immunoSEQ multiplex PCR; the TCRdb copy retains only in-frame clones and omits some. The table includes about 28,000 clones, roughly nine tenths detected once. Specimen: CD4+ T cells from peripheral blood mononuclear cells, collected in the second trimester of pregnancy. The receptors were sampled from a female donor with multiple sclerosis, enrolled in a pregnancy study.

As regards this clone: One junction end disagrees with the germline gene, perhaps due to a read error. The CDR3 nucleotides are TGTGCCAGCAGTGAAAGGGGGATCCGGCCTTTT. Residues: CASSERGIRPF. This chain connects TRBV2 to TRBJ2-3, with D perhaps TRBD1 (6 bases). CDR1 and CDR2 from the germline V gene are SNHLY and FYNNEI. There are 11 residues in the CDR3.

The J gene is TRBJ1-2, the V gene TRBV5-1; 7 nucleotides agree with TRBD1. The germline CDR1 and CDR2 sequences are SGHRS and YFSETQ. This CDR3 has 18 amino acids. The J segment lost 4 bases and the V segment lost 1 base, leaving 16 bases of the junction unmatched. CDR3 protein: CASSLHRAGGSEGYGYTF. The CDR3 coding sequence is TGCGCCAGCAGCTTGCATCGGGCAGGGGGATCTGAGGGCTATGGCTACACCTTC.

V is TRBV5-4 and J is TRBJ2-3; TRBD2 aligns across 7 bases. Germline V lookup: CDR1 SGHNT, CDR2 YYREEE (reference sequence). This CDR3 has 14 residues. The V segment lost 4 bases and the J segment 0 bases; nucleotides outside the gene matches: 2. The CDR3 loop reads CASSSGASTDTQYF. Written as DNA, the CDR3 is TGTGCCAGCAGCAGCGGGGCCAGCACAGATACGCAGTATTTT.

This clone was observed a handful of times. V and J are TRBV13 and TRBJ1-6; 7 bases line up with TRBD1. The CDR3 is made up of 15 amino acids. Trimming removed 1 base from V and 8 bases from J; junction bases left unmatched: 5. Germline loops: CDR1 PRHDT, CDR2 FYEKMQ (reference sequence). The CDR3 DNA sequence: TGTGCCAGCAGCTTAGAAAGGACAGGCGATTCACCCCTCCACTTT. Residues: CASSLERTGDSPLHF.

The chain employs TRBV6-4 and TRBJ2-7, with D uncertain. The CDR3 is 14 residues long. The germline CDR1 and CDR2 sequences are MRHNA and SNTAGT. V shed 9 bases and J shed 3 bases, with 18 bases lying between them. The CDR3 DNA follows: TGTGCCAGGTCGGGTACCCCCGCTGTCTACGAGCAGTACTTC. Translated: CARSGTPAVYEQYF.

This clone was counted a single time. The chain is built from TRBV2 and TRBJ1-5, with D uncertain. Trimming removed 3 bases at V and 7 bases at J, with 7 bases between. The germline CDR1 and CDR2 sequences are SNHLY and FYNNEI. The CDR3 contains 12 residues. CDR3 residues: CASSDSGQPQHF. The CDR3 bases are TGTGCCAGCAGTGACTCGGGGCAGCCCCAGCATTTT.

This clone was recorded once. This chain uses TRBV6-5 with TRBJ2-1, with D possibly matching TRBD2 (7 bases). The germline gives CDR1 MNHEY, CDR2 SVGAGI. The length of the CDR3 is 14 residues. Deletions cut 6 bases from V and 7 bases from J, with 16 bases between. CDR3 sequence: CASRSGGLRNEQFF. The CDR3, as DNA: TGTGCCAGCAGGTCGGGGGGCCTTCGGAATGAGCAGTTCTTC.

The J gene is TRBJ1-5, the V gene TRBV21-1. TRBV21-1 is an annotated pseudogene. This CDR3 has 12 residues. CDR3 DNA: TGTGCCAGCAGCACCCTGAATCAGCCCCAGCATTTT. This encodes CASSTLNQPQHF.

Only a few counts were recorded for this clone. The genes are TRBV6-5 and TRBJ2-1; 7 bases fit TRBD1. This CDR3 is built from 15 residues. V lost 5 bases and J lost 4; bases outside the gene matches: 8. CDR1 and CDR2 from the germline V gene are MNHEY and SVGAGI. The CDR3: CASSRDSLGYNEQFF. The CDR3 DNA follows: TGTGCCAGCAGTCGGGACAGCCTCGGATACAATGAGCAGTTCTTC.

CDR3 nucleotide sequence: TGTGCCAGCAGCCCTCAGGGAGGTCAGCCCCAGCATTTT. Its protein product is CASSPQGGQPQHF. The chain links TRBV7-9 to TRBJ1-5; maybe TRBD1 (5 bases). Germline-derived CDR1 and CDR2 are SEHNR and FQNEAQ (reference sequence). The germline V and J ends were trimmed by 5 bases and 6 bases, with 11 bases remaining between them. The CDR3 is made up of 13 amino acids.

V and J are TRBV7-9 and TRBJ1-2; D perhaps matches TRBD1 (5 bases). This CDR3 spans 17 amino acids. V gave up 3 bases and J gave up 3 bases, with 20 bases separating them. The germline V gene has CDR1 SEHNR and CDR2 FQNEAQ (reference sequence). For the CDR3, the DNA is TGTGCCAGCAGCTTCCCCTCGGGGGGTAGAGCAGACTATGGCTACACCTTC. It is translated as CASSFPSGGRADYGYTF.

This clone was picked up one time. This chain links TRBV28 with TRBJ1-2; D not certain. Germline V gene sequence: CDR1 MDHEN, CDR2 SYDVKM. The CDR3 totals 14 residues. V was clipped by 1 base and J by 4 bases, with 10 bases between them. The CDR3 DNA reads as TGTGCCAGCAGTTTATACTGGGCTTCCTATGGCTACACCTTC. Amino acid sequence: CASSLYWASYGYTF.

This chain links TRBV7-9 with TRBJ1-1; D not resolved. The germline V and J ends were trimmed by 2 bases and 12 bases, with 10 bases remaining between them. Per the germline V gene, CDR1 is SEHNR and CDR2 is FQNEAQ (reference sequence). The CDR3 is 11 amino acids. The CDR3 loop reads CASSLRPRTFF. The CDR3 DNA reads TGTGCCAGCAGCTTAAGACCGAGGACTTTCTTT.

This chain joins TRBV28 and TRBJ1-2; D perhaps matches TRBD1 (6 bases). This CDR3 spans 13 amino acids. Germline CDR1 MDHEN, CDR2 SYDVKM. Trimming removed 6 bases at V and 3 bases at J, with 11 bases between. The CDR3 coding sequence is TGTGCCAGCAGCCTCAGGGGCGACTATGGCTACACCTTC. It translates to CASSLRGDYGYTF.

The rearrangement joins TRBV2 to TRBJ2-3, with a possible D match to TRBD1 (5 bases). Trimming removed 6 bases at V and 6 bases at J, with 16 bases between. Germline CDR1 is SNHLY and CDR2 is FYNNEI. CDR3 length: 14 amino acids. CDR3 sequence (DNA): TGTGCCAGCAGCGGGCAGGGCCCCCCGGATACGCAGTATTTT. Protein: CASSGQGPPDTQYF.

V and J are TRBV5-4 and TRBJ1-1; perhaps TRBD1 as D (6 bases). V was cut by 1 base and J by 1 base, with 8 bases left in between. Germline V gene sequence: CDR1 SGHNT, CDR2 YYREEE (reference sequence). The CDR3 is 14 amino acids. CDR3 sequence: CASSLPGANTEAFF. The CDR3 nucleotides are TGTGCCAGCAGCTTGCCAGGGGCGAACACTGAAGCTTTCTTT.

The V gene is TRBV5-1, the J gene TRBJ1-1; D gene uncertain. V lost 1 base and J lost 3, with 13 bases in between. The length of the CDR3 is 15 residues. Looked up from germline, CDR1 is SGHRS and CDR2 is YFSETQ. CDR3 sequence (DNA): TGCGCCAGCAGCTTGTATGGTAATACGGACACTGAAGCTTTCTTT. Translated: CASSLYGNTDTEAFF.

V usage is TRBV28 and J usage is TRBJ2-3, with 9 bases identical to TRBD1. V dropped 7 bases and J dropped 5; count of bases not matched to a gene: 7. CDR3 length: 14 amino acids. Germline values: CDR1 MDHEN, CDR2 SYDVKM. The CDR3: CASTMTGGGDTQYF. CDR3 coding DNA: TGTGCCAGCACCATGACAGGGGGTGGAGATACGCAGTATTTT.

The genes are TRBV6-6 and TRBJ1-1; no clear D. V gave up 7 bases and J gave up 8 bases, with 20 bases separating them. This CDR3 comprises 14 residues. CDR1 and CDR2 from the germline V gene are MNHNY and SVGAGI (reference sequence). For the CDR3, the DNA is TGTGCCAGCACCAACTCTCCCTTGGTCGAAGAAGCTTTCTTT. Translation gives CASTNSPLVEEAFF.

This rearrangement joins TRBV28 to TRBJ1-3, with D perhaps matching TRBD1 (5 bases). Between the trimmed V and J ends, which lost 4 bases and 3 bases, there was a span of 19 bases. Germline CDR1 reads MDHEN; CDR2 reads SYDVKM. The CDR3 has 17 amino acids. The CDR3 sequence is CASSYVGGQAGGNTIYF. CDR3 bases: TGTGCCAGCAGTTATGTCGGGGGTCAGGCTGGTGGAAACACCATATATTTT. Based on the CDR3 plus reference TRBV28 and TRBJ1-3, the full variable domain is DVKVTQSSRYLVKRTGEKVFLECVQDMDHENMFWYRQDPGLGLRLIYFSYDVKMKEKGDIPEGYSVSREKKERFSLILESASTNQTSMYLCASSYVGGQAGGNTIYFGEGSWLTVV.

The rearrangement links TRBV19 to TRBJ1-2; 11 bases are shared with TRBD1. V was clipped by 3 bases and J by 2 bases; unmatched bases: 2. The CDR3 is 15 residues long. Germline CDR1 LNHDA, CDR2 SQIVND (reference sequence). CDR3 DNA: TGTGCCAGTAGTATGGACAGGGGGCGCAACTATGGCTACACCTTC. It translates to CASSMDRGRNYGYTF.

The J gene is TRBJ2-2, the V gene TRBV10-3, with D perhaps matching TRBD2 (5 bases). V lost 4 bases and J 3 bases, leaving 15 bases between the germline ends. This CDR3 contains 16 residues. Looked up from germline, CDR1 is ENHRY and CDR2 is SYGVKD. CDR3 nucleotides: TGTGCCATCAGTGGATTAAAGGCGGGTGACACCGGGGAGCTGTTTTTT. Translating gives CAISGLKAGDTGELFF.

This chain links TRBV4-1 with TRBJ1-2, with D possibly being TRBD1 (5 bases). The CDR3 is 13 amino acids. V was trimmed by 1 base and J by 2 bases, leaving 5 bases between them. Germline assignment: CDR1 MGHRA and CDR2 YSYEKL. CDR3 sequence reads: CASSQAGNYGYTF. The CDR3 DNA follows: TGCGCCAGCAGCCAAGCAGGGAACTATGGCTACACCTTC.

The chain recombines TRBV19 with TRBJ1-5; 8 bases agree with TRBD1. CDR1 is LNHDA, CDR2 SQIVND, per germline (reference sequence). V lost 5 bases, J lost 6 bases, and 6 bases stayed unmatched. The CDR3 length is 14 residues. CDR3 sequence reads: CASSRQGSSQPQHF. DNA of the CDR3: TGTGCCAGTAGTCGACAGGGGTCCAGTCAGCCCCAGCATTTT.

This chain uses TRBV2 with TRBJ1-1; the D is unclear. Per germline, CDR1 SNHLY and CDR2 FYNNEI. This CDR3 comprises 10 residues. V was trimmed by 4 bases and J by 10 bases, leaving 7 bases between them. CDR3 in amino acids: CASSGQRAFF. The DNA for the CDR3 is TGTGCCAGCAGTGGCCAGCGAGCTTTCTTT.

The CDR3 DNA is TGCGCCAGCAGATCCGACAGGGGAGGATTAGGGAATGAGCAGTTCTTC. It is translated as CASRSDRGGLGNEQFF. This rearrangement joins TRBV4-1 to TRBJ2-1, with 8 bases lining up with TRBD1. This CDR3 comprises 16 residues. The J segment lost 7 bases and the V segment lost 6 bases, leaving 14 bases of the junction unmatched. Germline loops: CDR1 MGHRA, CDR2 YSYEKL.

The genes are TRBV6-1 and TRBJ2-3, with D tentatively TRBD2 (5 bases). The germline CDR1 and CDR2 sequences are MNHNS and SASEGT. With 4 bases removed from V and 0 bases from J, the gap between germline ends came to 11 bases. The CDR3 has 15 amino acids. CDR3 in amino acids: CASSAKRTSTDTQYF. The CDR3, as DNA: TGTGCCAGCAGTGCCAAGCGGACGAGCACAGATACGCAGTATTTT.

This clone has only one observation. Other DNA sequences of this sample code for an identical CDR3. V is TRBV30 and J is TRBJ1-5, with 7 bases that match TRBD1. The CDR3 is made up of 13 amino acids. CDR1 and CDR2 from the germline V gene are GTSNPN and SVGIG (reference sequence). J gave up 5 bases and V 1 base, and 2 bases lay outside the gene matches. The CDR3 nucleotides are TGTGCCTGGAGTGGTCAGGGGGATCAGCCCCAGCATTTT. Protein sequence: CAWSGQGDQPQHF. The whole variable domain, remainder taken from reference TRBV30 and TRBJ1-5, is SQTIHQWPATLVQPVGSPLSLECTVEGTSNPNLYWYRQAAGRGLQLLFYSVGIGQISSEVPQNLSASRPQDRQFILSSKKLLLSDSGFYLCAWSGQGDQPQHFGDGTRLSIL.

This clone was counted a single time. The V call is TRBV10-3, the J call TRBJ2-1; TRBD2 matches at 8 bases. Per the germline V gene, CDR1 is ENHRY and CDR2 is SYGVKD. V lost 8 bases and J lost 8; bases outside the gene matches: 2. This CDR3 contains 11 residues. The CDR3 bases are TGTGCCATCCGGGGGGGCGATGAGCAGTTCTTC. Protein product: CAIRGGDEQFF.